This T cell receptor beta chain stems from a study of blood T cell repertoires in COVID-19. Study context: Sites in the United States, Italy and Spain provided acute and convalescent COVID-19 samples.

Measured with immunoSEQ multiplex PCR; TCRdb has only the in-frame clones, and not every one. The sample contains 250,000 to 350,000 clones, 92% of which appear only once. Cohort 3 recovery required two negative PCRs, clearance, or symptom resolution. Looked up from germline, CDR1 is KGHDR and CDR2 is SFDVKD. This CDR3 comprises 13 residues. Trimming shortened V by 3 bases and J by 7 bases, and 12 bases separated the two germline ends. This receptor was obtained from a woman in her twenties or thirties who had recovered from COVID-19. The specimen was PBMCs or T cells enriched from blood (not recorded which). This chain links TRBV24-1 with TRBJ2-7, with a tentative D call TRBD1 (6 bases). In DNA form, the CDR3 reads TGTGCCACCAGTGATGGGACATCGATGGAGCAGTACTTC. It specifies CATSDGTSMEQYF.